A selection of T cell receptor beta chains follows, all from one sample in a study of T cells in Graves' hyperthyroidism and ophthalmopathy. TCRdb re-called the multiplex PCR reads through MiXCR, storing one row per CDR3 protein. In the table there are under 350,000 distinct CDR3 sequences, around 23% of which are singletons. The sample comprised blood. These receptors originate from a woman in her fifties or sixties with Graves' hyperthyroidism. Both conserved end residues are part of each CDR3. The D gene is left open where the match is weak. Not all rows give a size; the values are once, few, many and, for expanded clones, a class.

>TRBJ1-2|NA|TRBV19|NA
CASSIASGQGRNYGYTF
TGTGCCAGTAGTATAGCCTCCGGGCAGGGTCGGAACTATGGCTACACCTTC
>TRBJ2-2|many|TRBV27|NA
CASSPPRRTNTGELFF
TGTGCCAGCAGTCCCCCTCGCAGAACGAACACCGGGGAGCTGTTTTTT
>TRBJ1-2|few|TRBV12-3/TRBV12-4|NA
CASSPTSGYGYTF
TGTGCCAGCAGTCCAACAAGCGGCTATGGCTACACCTTC
>TRBJ2-1|NA|TRBV5-5|NA
CASSLTVQQFF
TGTGCCAGCAGCTTGACGGTCCAGCAGTTCTTC
>TRBJ2-1|many|TRBV7-3|NA
CASSLTRDAEQFF
TGTGCCAGCAGCTTAACGCGGGACGCCGAGCAGTTCTTC
>TRBJ1-6|NA|TRBV2|NA
CAGILEAYNSPLHF
TGTGCCGGCATCCTCGAGGCCTATAATTCACCCCTCCACTTT
>TRBJ2-3|NA|TRBV5-6|NA
CASSLGDSGTGGTQYF
TGTGCCAGCAGCTTGGGGGACAGCGGGACGGGTGGTACGCAGTATTTT
>TRBJ2-3|few|TRBV7-9|NA
CASSRLSTDTQYF
TGTGCCAGCAGCCGGTTGAGCACAGATACGCAGTATTTT
>TRBJ2-4|many|TRBV20-1|TRBD2
CSASPGTSGVGKNIQYF
TGCAGTGCTAGCCCTGGGACTAGCGGAGTGGGTAAAAACATTCAGTACTTC
>TRBJ2-1|many|TRBV12-3/TRBV12-4|TRBD2
CASSLGAGGSNEQFF
TGTGCCAGCAGTTTAGGAGCGGGAGGTAGTAATGAGCAGTTCTTC
>TRBJ2-5|NA|TRBV11-2|TRBD1
CASSLKTGGWQTQYF
TGTGCCAGCAGCTTGAAGACAGGGGGCTGGCAGACCCAGTACTTC
>TRBJ2-2|many|TRBV18|NA
CASSPQHSGELFF
TGTGCCAGCTCACCACAGCACTCCGGGGAGCTGTTTTTT
>TRBJ2-1|many|TRBV6-1|TRBD2
CASSTSGRSYNEQFF
TGTGCCAGCAGTACTAGCGGGAGATCCTACAATGAGCAGTTCTTC
>TRBJ1-5|many|TRBV6-1|NA
CASTTPGGNQPQHF
TGTGCCAGCACCACCCCAGGAGGTAATCAGCCCCAGCATTTT
>TRBJ2-7|many|TRBV6-1|TRBD1
CASSSGGPNSYEQYF
TGTGCCAGCAGTTCAGGGGGACCGAACTCCTACGAGCAGTACTTC
>TRBJ2-1|many|TRBV11-2|TRBD2
CASSLSAGGGGGRRANEQFF
TGTGCCAGCAGCTTATCGGCGGGGGGTGGTGGCGGGAGGAGGGCAAATGAGCAGTTCTTC
>TRBJ1-5|many|TRBV3-1|NA
CASGSVSQGNNQPQHF
TGTGCCAGCGGTTCAGTGAGTCAGGGGAACAATCAGCCCCAGCATTTT
>TRBJ1-4|many|TRBV30|TRBD1
CAWKGDRGEKLFF
TGTGCCTGGAAAGGCGACAGGGGAGAAAAACTGTTTTTT
>TRBJ1-5|NA|TRBV27|NA
CASSRGPSNQPQHF
TGTGCCAGCAGTAGGGGACCAAGCAATCAGCCCCAGCATTTT
>TRBJ2-1|NA|TRBV6-1|TRBD2
CASSGTSGNIYNEQFF
TGTGCCAGCAGTGGTACTAGCGGGAATATCTACAATGAGCAGTTCTTC
>TRBJ1-2|many|TRBV30|TRBD1
CASSDRGDYGYTF
TGTGCCTCGAGCGACAGGGGCGACTATGGCTACACCTTC
>TRBJ1-1|NA|TRBV19|NA
CASRKMQGNTEAFF
TGTGCCAGTAGAAAAATGCAGGGGAACACTGAAGCTTTCTTT
>TRBJ1-1|many|TRBV12-3/TRBV12-4|NA
CASSSQGVLNTEAFF
TGTGCCAGCAGTTCACAGGGTGTGTTGAACACTGAAGCTTTCTTT